This is a list of T cell receptor beta chains from one sample in a study of cytomegalovirus exposure and HLA in healthy donors. The table came from immunoSEQ multiplex PCR; TCRdb's copy has only in-frame clones and leaves some out. The sample lists 55,000 to 70,000 clones; 85% to 95% were seen once. Sequencing was performed on PBMCs. Receptors were obtained from a young man in good health and CMV-seronegative. Both conserved end residues are part of each CDR3. The D gene is left open where the match is weak. Not every row has a clone size; where given, it reads once, few, many or a size class.

j_gene: TRBJ1-2
d_gene: .
abundance: few
v_gene: TRBV20-1
CDR3aa: CSAFPDGYTF
CDR3nt: TGCAGTGCATTCCCAGATGGCTACACCTTC

j_gene: TRBJ1-5
d_gene: TRBD1
abundance: .
v_gene: TRBV7-9
CDR3aa: CASSLAGTGFRNQPQHF
CDR3nt: TGTGCCAGCAGCTTAGCGGGGACAGGGTTTCGGAATCAGCCCCAGCATTTT

j_gene: TRBJ1-1
d_gene: TRBD1
abundance: once
v_gene: TRBV12-5
CDR3aa: CASGHRGRGNTEAFF
CDR3nt: TGTGCTAGTGGTCACAGGGGGCGGGGGAACACTGAAGCTTTCTTT

j_gene: TRBJ2-1
d_gene: TRBD2
abundance: .
v_gene: TRBV10-3
CDR3aa: CAISESSGGGWSNEQFF
CDR3nt: TGTGCCATCAGTGAGTCGTCGGGAGGGGGGTGGTCCAATGAGCAGTTCTTC

j_gene: TRBJ2-1
d_gene: .
abundance: .
v_gene: TRBV6-5
CDR3aa: CASIGLPGSEQFF
CDR3nt: TGTGCCAGCATAGGACTACCCGGGAGTGAGCAGTTCTTC

j_gene: TRBJ1-1
d_gene: .
abundance: once
v_gene: TRBV27
CDR3aa: CASSLKQNTEAFF
CDR3nt: TGTGCCAGCAGTTTAAAGCAGAACACTGAAGCTTTCTTT

j_gene: TRBJ1-2
d_gene: .
abundance: .
v_gene: TRBV7-2
CDR3aa: CASSLEDSVIGAF
CDR3nt: TGTGCCAGCAGCTTAGAGGACAGCGTCATTGGGGCCTTC

j_gene: TRBJ2-1
d_gene: TRBD2
abundance: .
v_gene: TRBV18
CDR3aa: CASSPPSLAGNEQFF
CDR3nt: TGTGCCAGCTCACCACCATCGCTAGCGGGAAATGAGCAGTTCTTC

j_gene: TRBJ1-2
d_gene: .
abundance: .
v_gene: TRBV9
CDR3aa: CASSVESRPLYGYTF
CDR3nt: TGTGCCAGCAGCGTAGAGAGCAGGCCCCTGTATGGCTACACCTTC

j_gene: TRBJ1-2
d_gene: .
abundance: .
v_gene: TRBV11-3
CDR3aa: CASSLDSGIGYGYTF
CDR3nt: TGTGCCAGCAGCTTAGATTCAGGGATCGGCTATGGCTACACCTTC

j_gene: TRBJ2-3
d_gene: TRBD2
abundance: .
v_gene: TRBV19
CDR3aa: CASSIFSGRFADTQYF
CDR3nt: TGTGCCAGTAGTATCTTTAGCGGGAGATTCGCAGATACGCAGTATTTT

j_gene: TRBJ2-3
d_gene: .
abundance: .
v_gene: TRBV5-6
CDR3aa: CASSPVGFTDTQYF
CDR3nt: TGTGCCAGCAGCCCTGTCGGGTTCACAGATACGCAGTATTTT

j_gene: TRBJ2-7
d_gene: .
abundance: once
v_gene: TRBV7-9
CDR3aa: CASTLESSYEQYF
CDR3nt: TGTGCCAGCACCCTAGAAAGCTCCTACGAGCAGTACTTC

j_gene: TRBJ1-1
d_gene: .
abundance: .
v_gene: TRBV10-3
CDR3aa: CAISGGQNTEAFF
CDR3nt: TGTGCCATCAGTGGGGGACAGAACACTGAAGCTTTCTTT

j_gene: TRBJ2-1
d_gene: TRBD1
abundance: .
v_gene: TRBV6-1
CDR3aa: CASRERDRGRKGEQFF
CDR3nt: TGTGCCAGCAGAGAAAGGGACAGGGGGAGAAAAGGTGAGCAGTTCTTC

j_gene: TRBJ1-3
d_gene: .
abundance: .
v_gene: TRBV19
CDR3aa: CASSLSPGPGNTIYF
CDR3nt: TGTGCCAGTAGTCTCAGTCCGGGTCCTGGAAACACCATATATTTT

j_gene: TRBJ1-2
d_gene: TRBD1
abundance: .
v_gene: TRBV27
CDR3aa: CASSYRGNYGYTF
CDR3nt: TGTGCCAGCAGTTACAGGGGTAACTATGGCTACACCTTC

j_gene: TRBJ2-2
d_gene: TRBD2
abundance: .
v_gene: TRBV7-8
CDR3aa: CASSLRYPGLAGGFVSGELFF
CDR3nt: TGTGCCAGCAGCTTACGTTACCCGGGACTAGCGGGCGGGTTCGTTTCCGGGGAGCTGTTTTTT

j_gene: TRBJ2-6
d_gene: .
abundance: .
v_gene: TRBV6-1
CDR3aa: CASSEPGGRGSGANVLTF
CDR3nt: TGTGCCAGCAGTGAACCGGGGGGCCGGGGATCTGGGGCCAACGTCCTGACTTTC

j_gene: TRBJ2-3
d_gene: TRBD1
abundance: once
v_gene: TRBV7-8
CDR3aa: CASSTPGTGADTQYF
CDR3nt: TGTGCCAGCAGCACCCCCGGGACAGGAGCAGATACGCAGTATTTT

j_gene: TRBJ2-7
d_gene: TRBD2
abundance: once
v_gene: TRBV6-5
CDR3aa: CASTSSGSYEQYF
CDR3nt: TGTGCCAGCACCTCTAGCGGGAGTTACGAGCAGTACTTC

j_gene: TRBJ1-1
d_gene: .
abundance: .
v_gene: TRBV29-1
CDR3aa: CSVELDGQNTEAFF
CDR3nt: TGCAGCGTTGAACTAGATGGACAGAACACTGAAGCTTTCTTT

j_gene: TRBJ1-5
d_gene: .
abundance: .
v_gene: TRBV27
CDR3aa: CATGVSNQPQHF
CDR3nt: TGTGCCACAGGGGTTAGCAATCAGCCCCAGCATTTT

j_gene: TRBJ2-1
d_gene: .
abundance: .
v_gene: TRBV27
CDR3aa: CASNRLSDNEQFF
CDR3nt: TGTGCCAGCAATAGGTTGAGCGATAATGAGCAGTTCTTC

j_gene: TRBJ2-4
d_gene: TRBD2
abundance: .
v_gene: TRBV11-2
CDR3aa: CASSLELAVGGIQYF
CDR3nt: TGTGCCAGCAGCTTAGAACTAGCGGTAGGGGGCATTCAGTACTTC

j_gene: TRBJ2-7
d_gene: TRBD2
abundance: .
v_gene: TRBV7-3
CDR3aa: CASSQPGVAGGAQYF
CDR3nt: TGTGCCAGCAGCCAACCCGGAGTAGCGGGAGGGGCGCAGTACTTC

j_gene: TRBJ2-7
d_gene: .
abundance: .
v_gene: TRBV28
CDR3aa: CASRNAGPNYEQYF
CDR3nt: TGTGCCAGCAGGAATGCGGGACCGAACTACGAGCAGTACTTC

j_gene: TRBJ2-5
d_gene: TRBD1
abundance: .
v_gene: TRBV18
CDR3aa: CASSPMDSPTGKETQYF
CDR3nt: TGTGCCAGCTCACCTATGGACTCCCCGACAGGGAAAGAGACCCAGTACTTC

j_gene: TRBJ1-5
d_gene: .
abundance: .
v_gene: TRBV19
CDR3aa: CASRIAHQQGTYSNQPQHF
CDR3nt: TGTGCCAGTAGAATAGCTCACCAACAGGGAACCTATAGCAATCAGCCCCAGCATTTT

j_gene: TRBJ2-1
d_gene: TRBD1
abundance: once
v_gene: TRBV6-5
CDR3aa: CASQNRGNEQFF
CDR3nt: TGTGCCAGCCAGAACAGGGGGAATGAGCAGTTCTTC

j_gene: TRBJ2-1
d_gene: TRBD2
abundance: .
v_gene: TRBV19
CDR3aa: CASSFGRARHTGENEQFF
CDR3nt: TGTGCCAGTAGTTTCGGGAGGGCCCGGCATACAGGAGAGAATGAGCAGTTCTTC

j_gene: TRBJ2-1
d_gene: TRBD2
abundance: .
v_gene: TRBV4-1
CDR3aa: CASSQDVSGPSDEQFF
CDR3nt: TGCGCCAGCAGCCAAGATGTTAGCGGGCCTAGTGATGAGCAGTTCTTC

j_gene: TRBJ2-3
d_gene: TRBD2
abundance: .
v_gene: TRBV28
CDR3aa: CASGGLAELTDTQYF
CDR3nt: TGTGCCAGCGGGGGACTAGCTGAACTCACAGATACGCAGTATTTT